The sequence of this TCR beta chain was determined in a study of graft-versus-host responses after intestinal transplantation. Data came from immunoSEQ multiplex PCR; TCRdb stores just in-frame clones and leaves some out. The sample includes 80,000 to 95,000 clones, around 93% seen only once; the top ten take 2%. Germline V lookup: CDR1 LGHNA, CDR2 YSLEER. The CDR3 loop spans 13 amino acids. Trimming cost V 4 bases and J 6 bases, with 11 bases left between them. This clone was counted once. Its cognate antigen is unknown. This chain links TRBV4-3 with TRBJ2-3; D is ambiguous. The specimen was unstimulated CD8+ T cells sorted from spleen or lymph node cells, collected before intestinal transplant. The origin of this receptor is a human donor who received an intestinal transplant. CDR3 DNA sequence: TGCGCCAGCAGCCCAAACATCATGGATACGCAGTATTTT. Its translation is CASSPNIMDTQYF.